This T cell receptor (beta chain) is from a study of T cells after yellow fever vaccination. Study-level results: Detected again after the booster were most primary-vaccination clones, at 96% CD4 and 80% to 90% CD8.

TCRdb called the 5' RACE reads again in MiXCR, with one record for every CDR3 protein. In the table there are 70,000 or so distinct CDR3 sequences, approximately 6.2% of which are singletons. CDR3 size: 16 residues. With 6 bases removed from V and 0 bases from J, the gap between germline ends came to 12 bases. Germline CDR1 ENHRY, CDR2 SYGVKD. This clonotype was recorded many times. Its cognate antigen is unknown. This material consisted of CD4+ T cells sorted from PBMCs, taken around 14 days after the first yellow fever vaccination. The chain is built from TRBV10-3 and TRBJ1-6; D is unclear. This TCR was sampled from a young man who received the YFV17D yellow fever vaccine. The DNA of the CDR3 is TGTGCCATCAGAAGGGCCTTAAGCTCCTATAATTCACCCCTCCACTTT. Protein: CAIRRALSSYNSPLHF.